Included here is one T cell receptor (beta chain) sequence, with context. This clone was observed once. Its antigen has not been determined. Per-nucleotide qualities are absent, and no much larger clonotype sits a single base away. TCRbeta CDR3 regions were amplified from genomic DNA using the immunoSEQ Assay, a bias-controlled multiplex PCR. As for the original processing: Nucleated cell counts per sample were estimated from amplification of reference gene primers within the assay. Sequence reads were collapsed and filtered to measure the absolute abundance of every unique TCRbeta CDR3 rearrangement. Productive Simpson clonality was computed per sample as the square root of Simpson's diversity index over productive rearrangements. In TCRdb, the immuneACCESS table is reduced to in-frame sequences with V and J assigned. These tables do not hold every clone; where another copy was compared, an unresolved V gene accounts for under half, and the others remain unexplained. That table gives V, J and clone size, and the DNA gave D and trimming. The sample table shows 200,000 to 250,000 clones, and 83% are seen once. The ten largest clones take up around 1.3% of the sample.

The record originates from a study of blood T cell repertoires in COVID-19 (dated by TCRdb to 2018 to 2021). General notes on the study: Samples from collaborators originated in the United States, Italy and Spain and spanned both the acute and convalescent phases of COVID-19. The material from the prospective study consisted of cDNA or gDNA derived from T cells, B-cell-depleted T cells, or PBMCs. Deeply sampled blood TCRbeta repertoires from subjects exposed to, actively infected with, or recovered from COVID-19 were included in the dataset. The repertoires were made available in a free public database intended to serve as a resource for research on the immune response to SARS-CoV-2. The samples were drawn from two sources: the first 160 participants of the ongoing ImmuneRACE study, and 1,254 subjects contributed by 6 global collaborators. A de-identified subject ID, COVID-19 status, age in years and sex were almost always included in the sample metadata. HLA class I and class II types, where available, came from metadata supplied by the sample provider rather than from assay-based typing.

After removal of 3 bases from V and 8 bases from J, the junction retains 3 bases not matched to a gene. The CDR3 has 12 amino acids, counting the end cysteine and phenylalanine. The read is trimmed to its CDR3 DNA, 36 bases read in frame from base 1. From a lookup of the germline V gene, CDR1 and CDR2 are MDHEN and SYDVKM. In Seattle, one collaborating source enrolled patients while the infection was active and tracked those patients longitudinally over the course of disease. Whole blood was collected in K2EDTA tubes by collaborating institutions according to the institutions' own protocols. Collaborator samples were shipped for TCRbeta analysis as frozen whole blood, isolated PBMCs, or DNA extracted from either sample type. Paper-wide results and their limitations: Clinical and demographic metadata were provided uncurated, with the amount varying by source and participant.

The specimen was peripheral blood. The source is a woman aged 30 to 39 with COVID-19, enrolled during active disease. The rearranged chain carries TRBV28 and TRBJ1-2, with 7 bases matching TRBD1. The bases read TGTGCCAGCAGTTTGACAGGGAGCGGCTACACCTTC. Its translation reads: CASSLTGSGYTF.